This entry lists 11 T cell receptor beta chains sequenced from one sample in a study of blood T cell repertoires in COVID-19. Sequencing was performed with immunoSEQ multiplex PCR; in TCRdb, only in-frame clones are kept and a portion is missing. The table records around 130,000 clones, about 80% of them present only once. The sample was PBMCs or T cells enriched from blood (not recorded which). These receptors all stem from a woman between 18 and 29 years old who had been exposed to COVID-19.

The CDR3: CASSLIQVSGNTIYF. CDR3 in DNA: TGTGCCAGCAGCTTAATACAAGTCTCTGGAAACACCATATATTTT. The chain links TRBV7-8 to TRBJ1-3; D is undetermined. With 2 bases removed from V and 0 bases from J, the gap between germline ends came to 8 bases. The CDR3 is made up of 15 amino acids. Germline values: CDR1 SGHVS, CDR2 FQNEAQ. Looking up the rest from reference TRBV7-8 and TRBJ1-3 gives the full variable domain: GAGVSQSPRYKVAKRGQDVALRCDPISGHVSLFWYQQALGQGPEFLTYFQNEAQLDKSGLPSDRFFAERPEGSVSTLKIQRTQQEDSAVYLCASSLIQVSGNTIYFGEGSWLTVV.

The chain carries TRBV9 and TRBJ2-2, with 8 nucleotides matching TRBD1. Trimming took 0 bases from V and 4 from J; bases not matched to a gene: 8. This CDR3 has 17 amino acids. Germline assignment: CDR1 SGDLS and CDR2 YYNGEE. The CDR3 DNA reads as TGTGCCAGCAGCGTAGTTGGCAGGGGGCGCGTCACCGGGGAGCTGTTTTTT. Protein sequence: CASSVVGRGRVTGELFF.

J is TRBJ2-1 and V is TRBV12-3 or TRBV12-4; perhaps TRBD1 as D (5 bases). Trimming left V 5 bases short and J 10 bases short, with 12 bases between. This CDR3 is 12 amino acids long. CDR3 nucleotides: TGTGCCAGCAGTACCCCTAGGGGAGAGCAGTTCTTC. Protein sequence: CASSTPRGEQFF.

This clone was detected only once. The CDR3 nucleotides read TGTGCCAGCAGCCCATCGCGGAACCTCGGGGGCTACACCTTC. Translated, it gives CASSPSRNLGGYTF. The V gene is TRBV3-1 (or the pseudogene TRBV3-2), the J gene TRBJ1-2; D is uncertain. The CDR3 runs 14 residues. V was cut by 4 bases and J by 8 bases, with 17 bases left in between. The germline V gene has CDR1 LGHDT and CDR2 YNNKEL (reference sequence).

The rearrangement links TRBV24-1 to TRBJ1-5, with a possible D match to TRBD1 (6 bases). Germline loops: CDR1 KGHDR, CDR2 SFDVKD. V shed 5 bases and J shed 3 bases, with 10 bases lying between them. There are 14 residues in the CDR3. The CDR3, as DNA: TGTGCCACCAGTGCAACAGGGAACAATCAGCCCCAGCATTTT. This codes for CATSATGNNQPQHF.

This clone was seen a single time. The chain joins TRBV2 to TRBJ1-2; TRBD1 agrees at 9 bases. With 2 bases clipped from V and 4 bases from J, the junction kept 5 bases outside the gene matches. Germline-derived CDR1 and CDR2 are SNHLY and FYNNEI. The CDR3 is 15 amino acids. The CDR3 nucleotides read TGTGCCAGCAGTGAACCGGCGACAGGGGGCTATGGCTACACCTTC. Translation gives CASSEPATGGYGYTF.

This chain joins TRBV6-6 and TRBJ1-6; 7 bases fit TRBD1. Germline loops: CDR1 MNHNY, CDR2 SVGAGI (reference sequence). V shed 6 bases, J shed 0 bases, and the junction held 5 bases outside the gene matches. The CDR3 spans 16 residues. The DNA of the CDR3 is TGTGCCAGCAGCCAGACAGGGAGCTCCTATAATTCACCCCTCCACTTT. The encoded protein is CASSQTGSSYNSPLHF.

The J gene is TRBJ2-7, the V gene TRBV5-5, with D hard to call. The CDR3 has 11 amino acids. Germline V gene data show CDR1 as SGHKS and CDR2 as YYEKEE (reference sequence). The germline V and J ends were trimmed by 4 bases and 4 bases, with 6 bases remaining between them. The CDR3 sequence is CASSPSYEQYF. The CDR3 nucleotides read TGTGCCAGCAGCCCTAGTTACGAGCAGTACTTC.

The chain is built from TRBV28 and TRBJ2-5, with D possibly being TRBD2 (8 bases). The length of the CDR3 is 16 residues. The germline gives CDR1 MDHEN, CDR2 SYDVKM. The germline V and J ends were trimmed by 2 bases and 2 bases, with 15 bases remaining between them. CDR3 nucleotides: TGTGCCAGCAGTTTAGACAGGGCGGGGGGACAAGAGACCCAGTACTTC. This translates into CASSLDRAGGQETQYF. Together with reference TRBV28 and TRBJ2-5, the CDR3 gives the full variable domain: DVKVTQSSRYLVKRTGEKVFLECVQDMDHENMFWYRQDPGLGLRLIYFSYDVKMKEKGDIPEGYSVSREKKERFSLILESASTNQTSMYLCASSLDRAGGQETQYFGPGTRLLVL.

The sample holds one count of this clone. The chain combines TRBV6-4 with TRBJ1-1, with D possibly TRBD1 on 5 matching bases. The CDR3 length is 15 residues. V was shortened by 8 bases and J by 11 bases, with 27 bases between the two germline ends. The germline gives CDR1 MRHNA, CDR2 SNTAGT. CDR3 sequence: CASAKGPGTRVAAFF. CDR3 bases: TGTGCCAGCGCCAAGGGGCCAGGCACTCGGGTGGCCGCTTTCTTT.

This clone is a singleton in its sample. The genes are TRBV30 and TRBJ2-1; 13 bases are a match to TRBD2. CDR1 GTSNPN and CDR2 SVGIG come from the germline V gene (reference sequence). V trimming: 2 bases; J trimming: 11 bases; junction bases outside the gene matches: 3. This CDR3 spans 13 amino acids. As DNA, the CDR3 is TGTGCCTGGAGTCCCGGGACTAGCGGGAAGCAGTTCTTC. Amino acids: CAWSPGTSGKQFF.